This TCR beta chain emerged from a study of graft-versus-host responses after intestinal transplantation. Study context: Every recipient had anti-thymocyte globulin induction and about three years of tacrolimus plus steroids.

This CDR3 region has 18 residues. The germline V gene has CDR1 SGDLS and CDR2 YYNGEE. The trim removed 3 bases at V and 0 bases at J, leaving 7 bases unmatched. Note on this clone: What it recognizes is unknown.

Some clones are missing from TCRdb's copy, which holds only in-frame ones; the method was immunoSEQ multiplex PCR. The table includes approximately 49,000 clones, about 95% detected once. Study conclusions and caveats: Some GvH clones were seen earlier in gut or blood, suggesting intestinal origin.

The chain carries TRBV9 and TRBJ2-3; 13 nucleotides align to TRBD2. This clonotype was obtained from a human donor who was the organ donor for an intestinal transplant. The sequences come from unstimulated CD8+ T cells sorted from spleen or lymph node cells, collected before transplant. CDR3 coding DNA: TGTGCCAGCAGCGCCGGGACTAGCGGGGTTCTTAGCACAGATACGCAGTATTTT. It yields the protein CASSAGTSGVLSTDTQYF.